One and the same sample provided the 19 T cell receptor beta chains below, sequenced in a study of cytomegalovirus exposure and HLA in healthy donors. PCR primers comprised 60 Vbeta and 13 Jbeta primers. Measured with immunoSEQ multiplex PCR; TCRdb has only the in-frame clones, and not every one. Here the sample spans approximately 90,000 clones, about three quarters being singletons. Material: PBMCs. All receptors derive from a boy younger than 18 in good health and CMV-seronegative.

The chain is built from TRBV28 and TRBJ1-2; D uncertain. Germline V gene sequence: CDR1 MDHEN, CDR2 SYDVKM. V was shortened by 3 bases and J by 5 bases, with 13 bases between the two germline ends. CDR3 size: 14 residues. CDR3 loop: CASSFGGSRYGYTF. The CDR3, as DNA: TGTGCCAGCAGTTTTGGAGGGAGCAGGTATGGCTACACCTTC.

This clone was observed a handful of times. This chain links TRBV15 with TRBJ1-2; D may be TRBD1 (5 bases). Trimming pared 5 bases from V and 2 bases from J, leaving 15 bases between. The germline CDR1 and CDR2 sequences are LNHNV and YYDKDF (reference sequence). The CDR3 contains 15 residues. The CDR3 bases are TGTGCCACCAGCTCCAAGGGGAGGGCGAACTATGGCTACACCTTC. It encodes CATSSKGRANYGYTF.

The chain couples TRBV15 to TRBJ1-6; D not resolved. The CDR3 has 14 residues. Germline V lookup: CDR1 LNHNV, CDR2 YYDKDF (reference sequence). The V gene lost 0 bases and the J gene lost 7 bases, with 7 bases spanning the gap. CDR3 sequence reads: CATSRDLMNSPLHF. DNA of the CDR3: TGTGCCACCAGCAGAGACCTTATGAATTCACCCCTCCACTTT.

The chain joins TRBV27 to TRBJ1-1; 9 bases align to TRBD1. The J segment lost 4 bases and the V segment lost 6 bases, leaving 3 bases of the junction unmatched. The CDR3 runs to 13 residues. Per the germline V gene, CDR1 is MNHEY and CDR2 is SMNVEV (reference sequence). The CDR3 region has the DNA TGTGCCAGCAGGGGACAGGGAATCACTGAAGCTTTCTTT. It yields the protein CASRGQGITEAFF.

The gene calls are TRBV5-1 and TRBJ2-1; TRBD1 might be the D (6 bases). Germline V gene sequence: CDR1 SGHRS, CDR2 YFSETQ. The CDR3 extends over 15 amino acids. The germline V and J ends were trimmed by 7 bases and 5 bases, with 19 bases remaining between them. The CDR3 loop is CASRLRGESDNEQFF. In nucleotides, the CDR3 is TGCGCCAGCCGCCTCAGGGGAGAAAGCGACAATGAGCAGTTCTTC.

The chain joins TRBV7-2 to TRBJ2-5, with D uncertain. Trimming stripped 1 base from V and 1 base from J, with 7 bases between. Germline V gene lookup returns CDR1 SGHTA and CDR2 FQGNSA. CDR3 length equals 14 residues. Here the CDR3 DNA reads TGTGCCAGCAGCTTAGGTTATATCCAAGAGACCCAGTACTTC. It encodes CASSLGYIQETQYF.

V gene TRBV5-1 combines with J gene TRBJ2-7, with a weak D call TRBD1 (7 bases). The germline V gene has CDR1 SGHRS and CDR2 YFSETQ. CDR3 length equals 13 residues. The V end was cut by 7 bases, the J end by 1 base, with 12 bases between. In nucleotides, the CDR3 is TGCGCCAGCCGCGGGACAGATTCCTACGAGCAGTACTTC. Protein product: CASRGTDSYEQYF.

The count of this clone is one. The chain is built from TRBV4-3 and TRBJ1-6, with 7 positions matching TRBD1. Germline CDR1 reads LGHNA; CDR2 reads YSLEER. The CDR3 has 15 amino acids. J gave up 7 bases and V 2 bases, and 5 bases lay outside the gene matches. CDR3 in amino acids: CASSQTRQGNSPLHF. The CDR3 DNA reads as TGCGCCAGCAGCCAAACTCGACAGGGAAATTCACCCCTCCACTTT.

This clone appeared a few times. V and J are TRBV5-6 and TRBJ2-3; the D is unclear. V was clipped by 1 base and J by 6 bases, with 6 bases between them. CDR3 size: 12 residues. Germline-derived CDR1 and CDR2 are SGHDT and YYEEEE. DNA of the CDR3: TGTGCCAGCAGCTTGATCGTTGATACGCAGTATTTT. Protein: CASSLIVDTQYF.

This clone has a single count. This rearrangement joins TRBV10-1 to TRBJ1-1; 7 bases align to TRBD1. CDR3 length: 14 amino acids. Looked up from germline, CDR1 is WNHNN and CDR2 is SYGVQD (reference sequence). J lost 7 bases, V lost 0 bases, and 5 bases had no gene match. DNA of the CDR3: TGCGCCAGCAGTGAGTCGAGACGGACAGGTGAAGCTTTCTTT. It translates to CASSESRRTGEAFF.

V and J are TRBV2 and TRBJ1-2; TRBD1 matches 7 bases. This CDR3 region has 13 residues. Unmatched junction bases numbered 4, after V lost 6 bases and J lost 3 bases. Germline V gives CDR1 SNHLY, CDR2 FYNNEI. This CDR3 reads CASRTGTHYGYTF. In DNA, the CDR3 is TGTGCCAGCAGGACAGGGACCCACTATGGCTACACCTTC.

The chain uses TRBV6-6 and TRBJ1-1, with TRBD1 identical over 9 bases. Germline-derived CDR1 and CDR2 are MNHNY and SVGAGI (reference sequence). This CDR3 is 15 amino acids long. The junction had 7 bases not matched to a gene; V was cut back by 7 bases and J by 1 base. The CDR3 sequence is CASNYGTGKNTEAFF. CDR3 in DNA: TGTGCCAGCAACTATGGGACAGGGAAGAACACTGAAGCTTTCTTT.

The rearrangement uses TRBV7-9 and TRBJ1-3, with D tentatively TRBD1 (5 bases). This CDR3 contains 14 residues. The V and J ends lost 3 bases and 3 bases respectively, with 9 bases between them. Germline CDR1 is SEHNR and CDR2 is FQNEAQ (reference sequence). The CDR3 DNA follows: TGTGCCAGCAGCTTGCCAGGGCATGGAAACACCATATATTTT. Translation gives CASSLPGHGNTIYF.

The gene calls are TRBV29-1 and TRBJ2-1, with 10 bases matching TRBD2. J lost 7 bases, V lost 2 bases, and 8 bases had no gene match. The CDR3 length is 15 residues. CDR1 SQVTM and CDR2 ANQGSEA come from the germline V gene. CDR3 sequence: CSVEPSSGRTNEQFF. The CDR3 coding sequence is TGCAGCGTTGAACCATCTAGCGGGAGAACTAATGAGCAGTTCTTC.

V and J are TRBV19 and TRBJ2-2; D may be TRBD1 (6 bases). Trimming cost V 6 bases and J 8 bases, with 13 bases left between them. Germline V lookup: CDR1 LNHDA, CDR2 SQIVND (reference sequence). The CDR3 loop spans 13 amino acids. The CDR3 DNA sequence: TGTGCCAGTAGAGAAACAGGGCCGGGGGAGCTGTTTTTT. Translated, it gives CASRETGPGELFF.

This clone was recorded once. V and J are TRBV5-1 and TRBJ1-1, with D maybe TRBD1 (5 bases). The CDR3 is made up of 13 amino acids. Trimming shortened V by 4 bases and J by 6 bases, and 13 bases separated the two germline ends. CDR1 SGHRS and CDR2 YFSETQ come from the germline V gene. CDR3 DNA: TGCGCCAGCAGCACCCAGGGTTACGCTGAAGCTTTCTTT. This encodes CASSTQGYAEAFF.

This clone turned up a few times. DNA of the CDR3: TGTGCCAGCTACCAACCCCCGGGTGAGCAGTTCTTC. Its protein product is CASYQPPGEQFF. The gene calls are TRBV27 and TRBJ2-1; D gene ambiguous. V shed 8 bases and J shed 9 bases, with 14 bases lying between them. Germline V gene sequence: CDR1 MNHEY, CDR2 SMNVEV (reference sequence). The CDR3 is made up of 12 amino acids.

The chain links TRBV29-1 to TRBJ2-7; 7 bases fit TRBD1. V was clipped by 5 bases and J by 6 bases; unmatched bases: 10. Germline lookup yields CDR1 SQVTM and CDR2 ANQGSEA. The CDR3 is made up of 13 amino acids. The CDR3 spells CSVQGDRVSEQYF. The CDR3 coding sequence is TGCAGCGTTCAGGGGGACAGAGTAAGCGAGCAGTACTTC.

The chain employs TRBV27 and TRBJ1-5; a possible D gene is TRBD1 (5 bases). The germline V gene encodes CDR1 MNHEY and CDR2 SMNVEV (reference sequence). The ends were cut back, 5 bases at V and 7 bases at J, with 12 bases in the middle. CDR3 size: 13 residues. This CDR3 reads CASSTSAGQPQHF. In DNA, the CDR3 is TGTGCCAGCAGTACATCGGCAGGGCAGCCCCAGCATTTT.